The next 13 T cell receptor beta chains were all read from a single sample in a study of blood T cell repertoires in COVID-19. The repertoire was sequenced with immunoSEQ multiplex PCR; TCRdb's copy has only in-frame clones and lacks some. Counted here are fewer than 350,000 clones, almost 90% occurring once; the ten biggest clones make up approximately 1.5%. Sequencing was performed on PBMCs or T cells enriched from blood (not recorded which). These receptors were collected from a woman between 18 and 30 years old with acute COVID-19.

This rearrangement joins TRBV4-1 to TRBJ1-5, with D hard to call. The CDR3 sequence is 15 residues long. Germline CDR1 MGHRA, CDR2 YSYEKL. V dropped 0 bases and J dropped 9 bases, with 15 bases sitting between them. CDR3 in amino acids: CASSQDSSVRWPQHF. In nucleotides, the CDR3 is TGCGCCAGCAGCCAAGATTCCTCGGTACGTTGGCCCCAGCATTTT.

This rearrangement joins TRBV5-1 to TRBJ1-1, with 10 nucleotides matching TRBD1. The V segment lost 5 bases and the J segment 3 bases; nucleotides outside the gene matches: 7. The CDR3 length is 15 residues. Germline CDR1 reads SGHRS; CDR2 reads YFSETQ. The CDR3, as DNA: TGCGCCAGCAGGTTAGCCGGGACAGGGGACACTGAAGCTTTCTTT. Protein product: CASRLAGTGDTEAFF.

The chain recombines TRBV27 with TRBJ2-1, with 13 bases lining up with TRBD2. CDR3 size: 14 residues. The germline V gene encodes CDR1 MNHEY and CDR2 SMNVEV (reference sequence). The ends lost 3 bases at V and 9 bases at J; junction bases unmatched: 2. CDR3 DNA: TGTGCCAGCAGTTTTACTAGCGGGGGGGGTGAGCAGTTCTTC. This sequence encodes CASSFTSGGGEQFF.

This sequence joins TRBV7-9 and TRBJ2-7; 10 bases agree with TRBD1. Germline assignment: CDR1 SEHNR and CDR2 FQNEAQ (reference sequence). J was trimmed by 3 bases and V by 5 bases; bases with no gene match: 1. This CDR3 is 13 amino acids long. The DNA for the CDR3 is TGTGCCAGCAGCGGGGACAGGGGCTACGAGCAGTACTTC. It encodes CASSGDRGYEQYF.

This rearrangement joins TRBV28 to TRBJ2-3, with D unclear. CDR3 length equals 14 residues. V was shortened by 4 bases and J by 4 bases, with 12 bases between the two germline ends. Germline CDR1 MDHEN, CDR2 SYDVKM. CDR3 sequence: CASSSGFFADTQYF. In DNA form, the CDR3 reads TGTGCCAGCAGTTCGGGTTTTTTCGCAGATACGCAGTATTTT.

In its sample, this clone was seen once. The rearrangement links TRBV18 to TRBJ2-7; the D gene is possibly TRBD2 (6 bases). The germline V gene has CDR1 KGHSH and CDR2 LQKENI. V was cut by 3 bases and J by 3 bases, with 21 bases left in between. CDR3 length equals 17 residues. For the CDR3, the DNA is TGTGCCAGCTCACCGAGTGAAGGAACGGGAGTAAACTACGAGCAGTACTTC. It yields the protein CASSPSEGTGVNYEQYF. Drawing the rest from reference TRBV18 and TRBJ2-7, the complete variable domain is NAGVMQNPRHLVRRRGQEARLRCSPMKGHSHVYWYRQLPEEGLKFMVYLQKENIIDESGMPKERFSAEFPKEGPSILRIQQVVRGDSAAYFCASSPSEGTGVNYEQYFGPGTRLTVT.

The chain employs TRBV10-2 and TRBJ2-7; 7 bases agree with TRBD1. CDR1 is WSHSY, CDR2 SAAADI, per germline. V trimming: 6 bases; J trimming: 4 bases; junction bases outside the gene matches: 9. This CDR3 comprises 14 residues. CDR3 region: CASSEQGRGYEQYF. The CDR3 DNA reads TGCGCCAGCAGCGAACAGGGGAGAGGGTACGAGCAGTACTTC.

V and J are TRBV2 and TRBJ2-3; 14 bases map to TRBD2. J gave up 2 bases and V 6 bases, and 4 bases lay outside the gene matches. The germline V gene encodes CDR1 SNHLY and CDR2 FYNNEI. The CDR3 is 16 amino acids. CDR3 sequence (DNA): TGTGCCAGCAGAGGGACTAGCGGGAGCGTCACAGATACGCAGTATTTT. Translated: CASRGTSGSVTDTQYF.

The chain couples TRBV7-9 to TRBJ2-1; weak D call: TRBD2 (5 bases). Trimming took off 4 bases at V and 6 bases at J, with 13 bases between the two ends. CDR3 length: 14 residues. The germline V gene has CDR1 SEHNR and CDR2 FQNEAQ (reference sequence). CDR3 in amino acids: CASSYAGEFNEQFF. The CDR3 DNA reads TGTGCCAGCAGCTACGCCGGGGAGTTCAATGAGCAGTTCTTC.

This chain connects TRBV5-6 to TRBJ1-2; 7 bases are a match to TRBD1. CDR3 size: 13 residues. V gave up 7 bases and J gave up 3 bases; unmatched junction bases: 6. Per germline, CDR1 SGHDT and CDR2 YYEEEE. The CDR3 sequence: CASGFQGDYGYTF. In DNA, the CDR3 is TGTGCCAGCGGATTCCAGGGGGACTATGGCTACACCTTC.

The rearrangement uses TRBV24-1 and TRBJ1-5; maybe TRBD1 (5 bases). Trimming took 4 bases from V and 3 from J, leaving 9 bases between them. This CDR3 is built from 14 residues. CDR1 is KGHDR, CDR2 SFDVKD, per germline. The CDR3 bases are TGTGCCACCAGTGAGGGGGGGGTCAATCAGCCCCAGCATTTT. Protein sequence: CATSEGGVNQPQHF.

This clone was recorded once. The V gene is TRBV2, the J gene TRBJ2-5, with D maybe TRBD2 (6 bases). V was clipped by 7 bases and J by 4 bases, with 19 bases between them. The CDR3 sequence is 15 residues long. Germline V CDR1 and CDR2: SNHLY, FYNNEI. The CDR3: CASKRDGSQGETQYF. As DNA, the CDR3 is TGTGCCAGCAAACGAGACGGGAGCCAGGGAGAGACCCAGTACTTC. The full variable domain, its missing parts supplied by reference TRBV2 and TRBJ2-5, is EPEVTQTPSHQVTQMGQEVILRCVPISNHLYFYWYRQILGQKVEFLVSFYNNEISEKSEIFDDQFSVERPDGSNFTLKIRSTKLEDSAMYFCASKRDGSQGETQYFGPGTRLLVL.

The rearrangement links TRBV19 to TRBJ2-3, with D maybe TRBD1 (5 bases). The germline V gene encodes CDR1 LNHDA and CDR2 SQIVND (reference sequence). This CDR3 has 13 residues. V lost 7 bases and J lost 3, with 11 bases in between. CDR3 sequence (DNA): TGTGCCAGTAAAGTCAGGGAAACAGATACGCAGTATTTT. Encoded protein: CASKVRETDTQYF.